Below, 25 T cell receptor beta chains from the same sample are listed, as sequenced in a study of control samples from healthy donors and cancer patients. Sequenced by immunoSEQ multiplex PCR; TCRdb stores in-frame clones only, minus some. The profile shows 100,000 to 150,000 clones, over 75% of them singletons. The sequencing sample was made of blood. All receptors derive from a man aged 35 to 55 in good health.

CDR3: CASSSGGGRSVGDTQYF. Here the CDR3 DNA reads TGTGCCAGCAGTAGTGGGGGGGGGCGCAGTGTTGGAGATACGCAGTATTTT. The rearrangement uses TRBV7-8 and TRBJ2-3, with a tentative D call TRBD2 (7 bases). The CDR3 has 17 residues. The V end lost 6 bases, the J end lost 5 bases, and 24 bases lay between the germline ends. Per germline, CDR1 SGHVS and CDR2 FQNEAQ. Full variable domain (rest looked up from reference TRBV7-8 and TRBJ2-3): GAGVSQSPRYKVAKRGQDVALRCDPISGHVSLFWYQQALGQGPEFLTYFQNEAQLDKSGLPSDRFFAERPEGSVSTLKIQRTQQEDSAVYLCASSSGGGRSVGDTQYFGPGTRLTVL.

V gene TRBV28 combines with J gene TRBJ1-5; no definite D call. The CDR3 contains 16 residues. Trimming pared 7 bases from V and 6 bases from J, leaving 22 bases between. From germline, CDR1 is MDHEN and CDR2 SYDVKM. The DNA for the CDR3 is TGTGCCAGCACAGGATCGGACGGAGGATGGTTTCAGCCCCAGCATTTT. Translated: CASTGSDGGWFQPQHF.

The V and J genes are TRBV3-1 (or the pseudogene TRBV3-2) and TRBJ1-2, with D hard to call. CDR3 length: 15 amino acids. V was pared by 3 bases and J by 4 bases, with 15 bases between. Germline V lookup: CDR1 LGHDT, CDR2 YNNKEL (reference sequence). The CDR3 region has the DNA TGTGCCAGCAGCCAGGGCGGGCCTTGGAGCTATGGCTACACCTTC. Translated, it gives CASSQGGPWSYGYTF.

The chain links TRBV19 to TRBJ2-3; weak D call: TRBD1 (6 bases). The CDR3 length is 16 residues. CDR1 is LNHDA, CDR2 SQIVND, per germline (reference sequence). Trimming removed 3 bases at V and 3 bases at J, with 16 bases between. The CDR3 DNA sequence: TGTGCCAGTAGTATGGGGACGGGGCAGGGGACAGATACGCAGTATTTT. Amino acid sequence: CASSMGTGQGTDTQYF. Full variable domain (rest looked up from reference TRBV19 and TRBJ2-3): DGGITQSPKYLFRKEGQNVTLSCEQNLNHDAMYWYRQDPGQGLRLIYYSQIVNDFQKGDIAEGYSVSREKKESFPLTVTSAQKNPTAFYLCASSMGTGQGTDTQYFGPGTRLTVL.

The chain recombines TRBV27 with TRBJ1-5; D is unclear. The CDR3 is 13 residues long. The germline V gene has CDR1 MNHEY and CDR2 SMNVEV (reference sequence). Trimming cost V 6 bases and J 0 bases, with 6 bases left between them. The CDR3 loop reads CASREYSNQPQHF. Written as DNA, the CDR3 is TGTGCCAGCAGGGAATATAGCAATCAGCCCCAGCATTTT.

The V and J genes are TRBV11-2 and TRBJ2-7; 12 nucleotides line up with TRBD2. The CDR3 is 15 residues long. Unmatched junction bases numbered 10, after V lost 7 bases and J lost 6 bases. CDR1 is SGHAT and CDR2 is FQNNGV in the germline V gene. The CDR3 region has the DNA TGTGCCAGCACCTTGCGTCCTAGCGGGGGGGGCGAGCAGTACTTC. Translated, it gives CASTLRPSGGGEQYF.

This chain connects TRBV28 to TRBJ1-2; TRBD1 matches at 12 bases. The trim removed 2 bases at V and 1 base at J, leaving 8 bases unmatched. The length of the CDR3 is 18 residues. Germline V gene data show CDR1 as MDHEN and CDR2 as SYDVKM. CDR3 sequence: CASSLKRDRGQGNYGYTF. CDR3 nucleotide sequence: TGTGCCAGCAGTTTAAAGCGGGACAGGGGGCAGGGTAACTATGGCTACACCTTC.

This rearrangement joins TRBV12-3 or TRBV12-4 to TRBJ1-5; D is uncertain. Trimming left V 7 bases short and J 9 bases short, with 16 bases between. The CDR3 is 13 residues long. DNA of the CDR3: TGTGCCAGCACCATAACGCTCGGAAGGCCCCAGCATTTT. Amino acids: CASTITLGRPQHF.

The J gene is TRBJ1-5, the V gene TRBV29-1; maybe TRBD1 (6 bases). Germline V lookup: CDR1 SQVTM, CDR2 ANQGSEA. V gave up 3 bases and J gave up 6 bases, with 12 bases separating them. The CDR3 sequence is 13 residues long. This chain's CDR3 is CSVDQGMGQPQHF. CDR3 DNA sequence: TGCAGCGTTGATCAGGGGATGGGTCAGCCCCAGCATTTT.

This chain joins TRBV18 and TRBJ1-1; D may be TRBD1 (5 bases). This CDR3 is 13 amino acids long. Deletions cut 3 bases from V and 5 bases from J, with 10 bases between. The V gene's germline CDR1 is KGHSH and CDR2 LQKENI. In nucleotides, the CDR3 is TGTGCCAGCTCACCGGCAGGGAGAACTGAAGCTTTCTTT. The encoded protein is CASSPAGRTEAFF.

The chain uses TRBV18 and TRBJ2-1; 10 bases align to TRBD2. This CDR3 has 14 amino acids. Per germline, CDR1 KGHSH and CDR2 LQKENI. J lost 7 bases, V lost 3 bases, and 3 bases had no gene match. This CDR3 is CASSPTSGENEQFF. The DNA for the CDR3 is TGTGCCAGCTCACCTACTAGCGGGGAAAATGAGCAGTTCTTC.

This clone is a singleton in its sample. The chain carries TRBV30 and TRBJ1-2, with D possibly matching TRBD1 (5 bases). V was shortened by 2 bases and J by 2 bases, with 9 bases between the two germline ends. The CDR3 is 13 residues long. Germline CDR1 reads GTSNPN; CDR2 reads SVGIG (reference sequence). The CDR3 loop reads CAWSLRDNYGYTF. As DNA, the CDR3 is TGTGCCTGGAGTCTCCGGGACAACTATGGCTACACCTTC.

This chain uses TRBV6-5 with TRBJ2-1; the match to TRBD2 covers 7 bases. The CDR3 covers 14 residues. After removal of 11 bases from V and 0 bases from J, the junction contained 7 bases not matched to a gene. CDR1 and CDR2 from the germline V gene are MNHEY and SVGAGI. Here the CDR3 DNA reads TGTGCCGCCAGCTCTAGCGGCTCCTACAATGAGCAGTTCTTC. Translation: CAASSSGSYNEQFF.

In nucleotides, the CDR3 is TGTGCCAGCAGCCGGGCTGGAGGGGCTGGCACTGAAGCTTTCTTT. Protein product: CASSRAGGAGTEAFF. The gene calls are TRBV11-2 and TRBJ1-1; the D gene is possibly TRBD1 (5 bases). CDR3 length equals 15 residues. V was trimmed by 5 bases and J by 4 bases, leaving 17 bases between them. The germline V gene encodes CDR1 SGHAT and CDR2 FQNNGV.

V is TRBV5-1 and J is TRBJ2-3; D might be TRBD1 or TRBD2, each matching 5 bases. CDR1 and CDR2 (germline): SGHRS, YFSETQ. V gave up 2 bases and J gave up 2 bases, with 9 bases separating them. The CDR3 extends over 14 amino acids. CDR3 sequence: CASSFEGPTDTQYF. CDR3 DNA sequence: TGCGCCAGCAGCTTTGAGGGACCCACAGATACGCAGTATTTT.

A few counts support this clone. This sequence joins TRBV4-1 and TRBJ1-5; weak D call: TRBD1 (6 bases). The CDR3 has 16 residues. Trimming took 0 bases from V and 5 from J, leaving 14 bases between them. The germline CDR1 and CDR2 sequences are MGHRA and YSYEKL. This CDR3 is CASSQEGGGAHQPQHF. CDR3 DNA sequence: TGCGCCAGCAGCCAAGAGGGTGGGGGGGCTCATCAGCCCCAGCATTTT.

J is TRBJ2-7 and V is TRBV6-5; unclear D gene. This CDR3 spans 15 amino acids. V dropped 1 base and J dropped 1 base, with 11 bases sitting between them. Germline V lookup: CDR1 MNHEY, CDR2 SVGAGI. The CDR3 region has the DNA TGTGCCAGCAGTTACTGGCCGTCACCATCCTACGAGCAGTACTTC. Translation: CASSYWPSPSYEQYF.

This clone was counted between two and nine times. The genes are TRBV7-9 and TRBJ1-1; no definite D call. The V and J ends lost 5 bases and 0 bases respectively, with 13 bases between them. The CDR3 is 15 residues long. Looked up from germline, CDR1 is SEHNR and CDR2 is FQNEAQ (reference sequence). In DNA, the CDR3 is TGTGCCAGCAGCGAGGACGGGATGATGAACACTGAAGCTTTCTTT. This gives the protein CASSEDGMMNTEAFF.

Only one count was recorded for this clone. The CDR3, as DNA: TGCGCCAGCAGAGCCGCGAGTTTTGGGGTGAACACTGAAGCTTTCTTT. It codes for CASRAASFGVNTEAFF. The rearrangement uses TRBV5-1 and TRBJ1-1, with D uncertain. The CDR3 has 16 amino acids. In germline, CDR1 is SGHRS, CDR2 YFSETQ. Deletions cut 5 bases from V and 0 bases from J, with 17 bases between.

This chain uses TRBV5-1 with TRBJ1-6, with D possibly TRBD1 on 6 matching bases. In germline, CDR1 is SGHRS, CDR2 YFSETQ. The length of the CDR3 is 14 residues. V was trimmed by 0 bases and J by 10 bases, leaving 11 bases between them. The CDR3 here is CASSLAGGESPLHF. The CDR3 DNA reads TGCGCCAGCAGCTTGGCTGGGGGCGAATCACCCCTCCACTTT. Supplemented by reference TRBV5-1 and TRBJ1-6, the full variable domain reads KAGVTQTPRYLIKTRGQQVTLSCSPISGHRSVSWYQQTPGQGLQFLFEYFSETQRNKGNFPGRFSGRQFSNSRSEMNVSTLELGDSALYLCASSLAGGESPLHFGNGTRLTVT.

V and J are TRBV30 and TRBJ2-3; 8 nucleotides agree with TRBD2. CDR3 length: 14 amino acids. Per germline, CDR1 GTSNPN and CDR2 SVGIG (reference sequence). Germline trimming cut 2 bases from V and 0 bases from J; bases unmatched to any gene: 1. The CDR3: CAWSSGGSTDTQYF. The CDR3 nucleotides are TGTGCCTGGAGTTCGGGGGGGAGCACAGATACGCAGTATTTT.

The V and J genes are TRBV27 and TRBJ1-6, with no clear D. This CDR3 is 14 amino acids long. V was trimmed by 2 bases and J by 9 bases, leaving 11 bases between them. Germline CDR1 is MNHEY and CDR2 is SMNVEV (reference sequence). The CDR3 sequence is CASSLVGYGSPLHF. CDR3 sequence (DNA): TGTGCCAGCAGTTTAGTTGGTTACGGTTCACCCCTCCACTTT.

The chain carries TRBV30 and TRBJ2-7; 7 bases map to TRBD1. The CDR3 spans 15 residues. After removal of 2 bases from V and 2 bases from J, the junction contained 9 bases not matched to a gene. CDR1 and CDR2 (germline): GTSNPN, SVGIG (reference sequence). CDR3 sequence (DNA): TGTGCCTGGAGTCCCGGGACAGCGGCTCCCTACGAGCAGTACTTC. Its protein product is CAWSPGTAAPYEQYF.

This chain links TRBV5-6 with TRBJ2-4, with 8 nucleotides matching TRBD2. Germline V gene data show CDR1 as SGHDT and CDR2 as YYEEEE. V lost 3 bases to trimming and J lost 0 bases; unmatched junction nucleotides: 2. There are 15 residues in the CDR3. The CDR3 DNA follows: TGTGCCAGCAGCTCGGGGGGGTTAGCCAAAAACATTCAGTACTTC. Translation: CASSSGGLAKNIQYF.

The chain links TRBV7-8 to TRBJ1-5; D unclear. The CDR3 runs to 15 residues. Germline CDR1 is SGHVS and CDR2 is FQNEAQ. Between the trimmed V and J ends, which lost 1 base and 4 bases, there was a span of 11 bases. The CDR3 DNA follows: TGTGCCAGCAGCTTAGTAGGAGGGCCGAATCAGCCCCAGCATTTT. This sequence encodes CASSLVGGPNQPQHF.